This paragraph covers one T cell receptor (beta chain) sequence. Its matching antigen is unknown. J lost 4 bases, V lost 8 bases, and 10 bases had no gene match. Germline CDR1 is SGHNT and CDR2 is YENEEA. CDR3 length: 14 amino acids. This sample was taken from a study of cytomegalovirus exposure and HLA in healthy donors. For the study at large: Early on, a data release was issued that held 85 million to 95 million unique TCRs from HLA-typed donors. Overall study results and limits: The dataset shows that most TCR sequences were rare, while some public TCRs occurred in many donors.

The study did not record CMV serostatus for this donor. Researchers ran the PCR with 60 Vbeta and 13 Jbeta primers. Clones were read by immunoSEQ multiplex PCR, and TCRdb kept only the in-frame ones, dropping some. The sample records over 150,000 clones, around 75% being singletons. The chain links TRBV11-3 to TRBJ1-1; 7 nucleotides align to TRBD1. Sequencing used PBMCs. The TCR was taken from a human donor in good health. For the CDR3, the DNA is TGTGCCAGCCGTATCAGACAGGGTTTCACTGAAGCTTTCTTT. This codes for CASRIRQGFTEAFF.